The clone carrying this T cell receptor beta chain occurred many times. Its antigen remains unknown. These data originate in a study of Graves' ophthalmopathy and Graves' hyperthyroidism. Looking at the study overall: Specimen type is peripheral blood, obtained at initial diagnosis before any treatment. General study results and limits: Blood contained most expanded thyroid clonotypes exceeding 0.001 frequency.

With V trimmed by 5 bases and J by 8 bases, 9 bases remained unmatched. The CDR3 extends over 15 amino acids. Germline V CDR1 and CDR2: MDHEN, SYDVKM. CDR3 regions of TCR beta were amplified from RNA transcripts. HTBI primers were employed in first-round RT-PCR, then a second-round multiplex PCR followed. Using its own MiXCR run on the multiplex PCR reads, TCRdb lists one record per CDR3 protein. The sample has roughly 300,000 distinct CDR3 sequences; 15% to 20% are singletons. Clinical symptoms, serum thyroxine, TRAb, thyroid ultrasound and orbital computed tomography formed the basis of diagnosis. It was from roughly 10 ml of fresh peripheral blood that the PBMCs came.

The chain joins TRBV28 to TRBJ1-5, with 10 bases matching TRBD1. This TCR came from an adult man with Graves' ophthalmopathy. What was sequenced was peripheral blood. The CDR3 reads CASSLPGQGWEPQHF. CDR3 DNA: TGTGCCAGCAGTCTACCGGGACAGGGGTGGGAGCCCCAGCATTTT.